Below, 24 T cell receptor beta chains from the same sample are listed, as sequenced in a study of blood T cell repertoires in COVID-19. Measured with immunoSEQ multiplex PCR; TCRdb has only the in-frame clones, and not every one. The sample contains approximately 65,000 clones, over 85% of which appear only once. The sample comprised peripheral blood. The receptors here all came from a man aged 70 or older with active COVID-19.

V and J are TRBV6-1 and TRBJ1-1; no reliable D call. The CDR3 is made up of 10 amino acids. Germline lookup yields CDR1 MNHNS and CDR2 SASEGT. The germline V and J ends were trimmed by 3 bases and 7 bases, with 3 bases remaining between them. The CDR3 coding sequence is TGTGCCAGCAGTGATATTGAAGCTTTCTTT. Amino acids: CASSDIEAFF.

J is TRBJ1-3 and V is TRBV11-2, with D unresolved. The CDR3 is 13 residues long. Germline assignment: CDR1 SGHAT and CDR2 FQNNGV. V lost 5 bases and J 6 bases, leaving 11 bases between the germline ends. CDR3 DNA sequence: TGTGCCAGCAGCCCACGCGTATTAAACACCATATATTTT. It translates to CASSPRVLNTIYF.

The rearrangement uses TRBV19 and TRBJ1-1, with TRBD1 matching over 9 bases. After removal of 4 bases from V and 4 bases from J, the junction contained 7 bases not matched to a gene. The CDR3 is made up of 15 amino acids. The germline V gene encodes CDR1 LNHDA and CDR2 SQIVND (reference sequence). Here the CDR3 DNA reads TGTGCCAGTAGTAGAACAGGGGGCGCAGGCACTGAAGCTTTCTTT. Translating gives CASSRTGGAGTEAFF.

The chain recombines TRBV21-1 with TRBJ2-5; the table's D call of TRBD2 was not tested on the DNA. TRBV21-1 is marked as a pseudogene. The CDR3 totals 14 residues. CDR3 in amino acids: CASSKKGGRETQYF. The CDR3 bases are TGTGCCAGCAGCAAAAAGGGAGGGCGGGAGACCCAGTACTTC.

The chain couples TRBV19 to TRBJ1-4; D is uncertain. The CDR3 loop spans 15 amino acids. In germline, CDR1 is LNHDA, CDR2 SQIVND (reference sequence). V lost 5 bases and J 7 bases, leaving 17 bases between the germline ends. CDR3 sequence reads: CASSLGFEEGEKLFF. CDR3 coding DNA: TGTGCCAGTAGTTTGGGATTCGAGGAGGGTGAAAAACTGTTTTTT.

This chain joins TRBV19 and TRBJ1-5, with TRBD1 identical over 8 bases. Trimming took 5 bases from V and 2 from J; bases not matched to a gene: 5. There are 15 residues in the CDR3. Germline CDR1 and CDR2: LNHDA and SQIVND (reference sequence). CDR3: CASSSSGQGNQPQHF. In DNA form, the CDR3 reads TGTGCCAGTAGTTCCTCGGGACAGGGCAATCAGCCCCAGCATTTT.

The chain joins TRBV6-1 to TRBJ1-2; 7 bases match TRBD1. The germline gives CDR1 MNHNS, CDR2 SASEGT. This CDR3 comprises 14 residues. Unmatched junction bases numbered 7, after V lost 1 base and J lost 8 bases. The CDR3 DNA reads TGTGCCAGCAGTGAAGAGGCAGGGGGTGTCGGCTACACCTTC. This sequence encodes CASSEEAGGVGYTF.

The chain couples TRBV2 to TRBJ2-2; a possible D gene is TRBD2 (5 bases). This CDR3 has 14 residues. Germline-derived CDR1 and CDR2 are SNHLY and FYNNEI. Trimming pared 5 bases from V and 4 bases from J, leaving 11 bases between. CDR3 in amino acids: CASSLLVGTGELFF. In nucleotides, the CDR3 is TGTGCCAGCAGTCTACTAGTGGGCACCGGGGAGCTGTTTTTT.

The chain has TRBV6-6 and TRBJ2-5; no clear D gene. The V end was cut by 5 bases, the J end by 4 bases, with 14 bases between. Looked up from germline, CDR1 is MNHNY and CDR2 is SVGAGI (reference sequence). This CDR3 has 14 amino acids. The CDR3 reads CASSPDHRGETQYF. The CDR3 DNA is TGTGCCAGCAGTCCTGACCACCGCGGAGAGACCCAGTACTTC.

The genes are TRBV19 and TRBJ2-2; TRBD1 matches at 7 bases. The CDR3 consists of 14 residues. CDR1 is LNHDA and CDR2 is SQIVND in the germline V gene (reference sequence). Unmatched junction bases numbered 5, after V lost 4 bases and J lost 6 bases. The CDR3 DNA is TGTGCCAGTAGTACCAAAACAGGGGCCGGGGAGCTGTTTTTT. This codes for CASSTKTGAGELFF. The whole variable domain, filled in from reference TRBV19 and TRBJ2-2, reads DGGITQSPKYLFRKEGQNVTLSCEQNLNHDAMYWYRQDPGQGLRLIYYSQIVNDFQKGDIAEGYSVSREKKESFPLTVTSAQKNPTAFYLCASSTKTGAGELFFGEGSRLTVL.

This chain joins TRBV5-1 and TRBJ2-3; 7 bases match TRBD2. Per germline, CDR1 SGHRS and CDR2 YFSETQ. The CDR3 runs to 14 residues. The trim removed 1 base at V and 5 bases at J, leaving 4 bases unmatched. The CDR3 DNA reads TGCGCCAGCAGCTTGAACGGGGGGTTAGATACGCAGTATTTT. Translated, it gives CASSLNGGLDTQYF.

CDR3 loop: CASSAGQGVATEAFF. CDR3 DNA: TGTGCCAGTAGTGCTGGACAGGGGGTGGCCACTGAAGCTTTCTTT. This sequence joins TRBV19 and TRBJ1-1; 10 bases line up with TRBD1. Trimming cost V 5 bases and J 4 bases; bases outside gene matches: 7. The CDR3 is 15 amino acids. Per the germline V gene, CDR1 is LNHDA and CDR2 is SQIVND (reference sequence).

The chain employs TRBV21-1 and TRBJ2-7; TRBD1, the D gene given by the table, was not confirmed from the DNA. TRBV21-1 is a pseudogene locus. The CDR3 runs 14 residues. The CDR3 loop reads CASSKKGIPYEQYV. The CDR3 DNA is TGTGCCAGCAGCAAAAAGGGGATTCCTTACGAGCAGTACGTC.

CDR3 DNA sequence: TGCGCCAGCAGCACAGGACAGGGGCTGGGCACTGAAGCTTTCTTT. It codes for CASSTGQGLGTEAFF. The chain combines TRBV5-1 with TRBJ1-1; TRBD1 aligns across 9 bases. The CDR3 contains 15 residues. In germline, CDR1 is SGHRS, CDR2 YFSETQ. V shed 4 bases, J shed 4 bases, and the junction held 8 bases outside the gene matches.

The CDR3 bases are TGTGCCAGCAGCTTGAGTCGAGGTCGCACAGATACGCAGTATTTT. Protein product: CASSLSRGRTDTQYF. This chain links TRBV5-6 with TRBJ2-3; no firm D call. The ends were cut back, 1 base at V and 1 base at J, with 10 bases in the middle. CDR1 and CDR2 from the germline V gene are SGHDT and YYEEEE. This CDR3 has 15 amino acids.

This clone was recorded once. The CDR3 protein is CASSPTLTEQETQYF. The DNA for the CDR3 is TGTGCCAGCTCACCAACCCTAACAGAACAAGAGACCCAGTACTTC. This chain connects TRBV18 to TRBJ2-5; D is unclear. The CDR3 totals 15 residues. Trimming took 2 bases from V and 2 from J, leaving 12 bases between them. Germline CDR1 KGHSH, CDR2 LQKENI.

CDR3 residues: CASSVMGQNTGELFF. The CDR3, as DNA: TGTGCCAGCAGCGTAATGGGGCAGAACACCGGGGAGCTGTTTTTT. The V call is TRBV9, the J call TRBJ2-2, with D tentatively TRBD1 (5 bases). Looked up from germline, CDR1 is SGDLS and CDR2 is YYNGEE. Trimming shortened V by 1 base and J by 1 base, and 8 bases separated the two germline ends. This CDR3 has 15 amino acids.

V and J are TRBV25-1 and TRBJ2-2, with 8 bases matching TRBD2. With 10 bases clipped from V and 7 bases from J, the junction kept 5 bases outside the gene matches. The germline V gene has CDR1 MGHDK and CDR2 SYGVNS. The CDR3 runs to 12 residues. The CDR3 nucleotides read TGTGCCACAGGACTAGCCGTCGGGGAGCTGTTTTTT. Amino acids: CATGLAVGELFF.

V usage is TRBV6-5 and J usage is TRBJ2-7; 8 bases line up with TRBD2. The CDR3 has 16 residues. Per germline, CDR1 MNHEY and CDR2 SVGAGI. V gave up 0 bases and J gave up 3 bases; unmatched junction bases: 7. The CDR3 DNA follows: TGTGCCAGCAGTTACTCGATTGGGACTAGAGGCTACGAGCAGTACTTC. This encodes CASSYSIGTRGYEQYF.

This clone was seen only once. The gene calls are TRBV4-1 and TRBJ2-1; 8 bases are shared with TRBD1. The germline gives CDR1 MGHRA, CDR2 YSYEKL. This CDR3 contains 20 residues. With V trimmed by 0 bases and J by 0 bases, 13 bases remained unmatched. CDR3 in amino acids: CASSQEPGAGGKSSYNEQFF. Here the CDR3 DNA reads TGCGCCAGCAGCCAAGAGCCAGGGGCAGGGGGCAAGAGCTCCTACAATGAGCAGTTCTTC.

V and J are TRBV15 and TRBJ2-3; 9 bases line up with TRBD1. The J segment lost 2 bases and the V segment lost 4 bases, leaving 13 bases of the junction unmatched. Germline loops: CDR1 LNHNV, CDR2 YYDKDF (reference sequence). The CDR3 consists of 18 residues. CDR3: CATSKDRGYGGSTDTQYF. CDR3 coding DNA: TGTGCCACCAGCAAGGACAGGGGATACGGGGGATCCACAGATACGCAGTATTTT.

V and J are TRBV5-1 and TRBJ1-6; TRBD1 aligns across 8 bases. The CDR3 covers 20 residues. V lost 2 bases to trimming and J lost 1 base; unmatched junction nucleotides: 14. The germline V gene encodes CDR1 SGHRS and CDR2 YFSETQ. CDR3 DNA sequence: TGCGCCAGCAGCTTTCGCCAGGGGGCAGATGCAAGTTCCTATAATTCACCCCTCCACTTT. Protein sequence: CASSFRQGADASSYNSPLHF. The full variable domain, with the rest looked up from reference TRBV5-1 and TRBJ1-6, is KAGVTQTPRYLIKTRGQQVTLSCSPISGHRSVSWYQQTPGQGLQFLFEYFSETQRNKGNFPGRFSGRQFSNSRSEMNVSTLELGDSALYLCASSFRQGADASSYNSPLHFGNGTRLTVT.

The V and J genes are TRBV12-5 and TRBJ2-7; 8 bases are a match to TRBD1. Germline CDR1 reads LGHNT; CDR2 reads FRNRAP. The CDR3 length is 13 residues. V was clipped by 5 bases and J by 6 bases; unmatched bases: 6. The DNA of the CDR3 is TGTGCTAGTGGTACAGGACAGGGACCCGAGCAGTACGTC. Protein product: CASGTGQGPEQYV.

This clone was picked up one time. V usage is TRBV5-4 and J usage is TRBJ1-1, with 7 bases aligning to TRBD1. The V segment lost 3 bases and the J segment 3 bases; nucleotides outside the gene matches: 8. The germline V gene encodes CDR1 SGHNT and CDR2 YYREEE (reference sequence). CDR3 size: 15 residues. The CDR3 loop is CASSSDRVGDTEAFF. CDR3 sequence (DNA): TGTGCCAGCAGCTCTGACAGGGTAGGAGACACTGAAGCTTTCTTT.